Below are 9 T cell receptor beta chains sequenced from a single sample in a study of siplizumab effects on memory and regulatory T cells (dated by TCRdb to the late 2010s). The receptor library was made with the immunoSEQ multiplex PCR assay. TCRdb re-hosts the immuneACCESS table, in-frame sequences only. Its copies lack some clones; in the studies checked, an unresolved V gene accounts for under half of them, and the cause for the rest is not known. Counted in this sample were approximately 100,000 clones; around 94% of them appeared once. Jointly, the top ten make up approximately 1.2% of the sample. The sequenced sample consisted of non-Treg CD4+ T cells sorted from blood. This sample's cell subset or site label indicates: FACS-sorted unstimulated CD4+ non-regulatory T cells. These receptors were obtained from a human donor in good health.

This clone was observed once. This chain uses TRBV6-5 with TRBJ2-4; the D gene is possibly TRBD1 (5 bases). V was clipped by 6 bases and J by 10 bases, with 19 bases between them. CDR1 and CDR2 from the germline V gene are MNHEY and SVGAGI. The CDR3 runs 14 residues. In nucleotides, the CDR3 is TGTGCCAGCAGCCGCCACCAGACAGCTTTAATTCAGTACTTC. Translating it yields CASSRHQTALIQYF.

This sequence joins TRBV30 and TRBJ1-2; tentatively, D is TRBD1 (5 bases). The CDR3 runs to 13 residues. With 3 bases removed from V and 0 bases from J, the gap between germline ends came to 8 bases. CDR1 GTSNPN and CDR2 SVGIG come from the germline V gene (reference sequence). The CDR3 region is CAWRRGTNYGYTF. CDR3 coding DNA: TGTGCCTGGAGGAGGGGAACTAACTATGGCTACACCTTC.

A few counts support this clone. This chain links TRBV23-1 with TRBJ2-7; D is ambiguous. TRBV23-1 carries the ORF label, with uncertain function. This CDR3 contains 10 residues. V lost 1 base and J lost 6, with 1 base in between. In DNA form, the CDR3 reads TGCGCCAGCAGTCAATTCGAGCAGTACTTC. This codes for CASSQFEQYF.

This rearrangement joins TRBV5-4 to TRBJ2-5; 7 nucleotides align to TRBD1. The CDR3 runs 13 residues. Germline CDR1 is SGHNT and CDR2 is YYREEE (reference sequence). V shed 4 bases and J 5 bases; nucleotides not matched to a gene: 5. CDR3 loop: CASSPGTVETQYF. CDR3 bases: TGTGCCAGCAGCCCAGGGACAGTGGAGACCCAGTACTTC.

V is TRBV5-1 and J is TRBJ2-3, with 12 nucleotides matching TRBD1. The germline gives CDR1 SGHRS, CDR2 YFSETQ. The CDR3 covers 15 residues. After removal of 10 bases from V and 6 bases from J, the junction contained 12 bases not matched to a gene. In DNA form, the CDR3 reads TGCGCCGACGAGCCGGGACAGGGGGCTGCTGATACGCAGTATTTT. Its protein product is CADEPGQGAADTQYF.

The chain uses TRBV29-1 and TRBJ2-7; D tentatively fits TRBD1 or TRBD2 (6 bases each). V dropped 2 bases and J dropped 3 bases, with 17 bases sitting between them. Germline CDR1 is SQVTM and CDR2 is ANQGSEA. The CDR3 sequence is 15 residues long. The CDR3 region is CSVERGRKGRYEQYF. As DNA, the CDR3 is TGCAGCGTTGAAAGGGGGAGGAAGGGACGCTACGAGCAGTACTTC.

This chain links TRBV19 with TRBJ2-3; D ambiguous. V gave up 1 base and J gave up 5 bases, with 7 bases separating them. Germline V gives CDR1 LNHDA, CDR2 SQIVND (reference sequence). This CDR3 is 13 amino acids long. CDR3 coding DNA: TGTGCCAGTAGTATAGGAACGGGAGATACGCAGTATTTT. Its protein is CASSIGTGDTQYF.

This clone was seen a few times. The V and J genes are TRBV27 and TRBJ1-1; D gene ambiguous. Germline CDR1 reads MNHEY; CDR2 reads SMNVEV (reference sequence). Trimming left V 2 bases short and J 1 base short, with 11 bases between. This CDR3 is built from 15 residues. CDR3 loop: CASSLSAKPNTEAFF. Here the CDR3 DNA reads TGTGCCAGCAGTTTAAGCGCGAAGCCGAACACTGAAGCTTTCTTT.

The chain couples TRBV7-3 to TRBJ2-1; 12 bases match TRBD2. CDR3 size: 18 residues. Germline-derived CDR1 and CDR2 are SGHTA and FQGTGA. The junction had 10 bases not matched to a gene; V was cut back by 5 bases and J by 2 bases. The CDR3 DNA is TGTGCCAGCAGCCCTGGGACTAGCGGGTTCGCCGCCTACAATGAGCAGTTCTTC. This codes for CASSPGTSGFAAYNEQFF.